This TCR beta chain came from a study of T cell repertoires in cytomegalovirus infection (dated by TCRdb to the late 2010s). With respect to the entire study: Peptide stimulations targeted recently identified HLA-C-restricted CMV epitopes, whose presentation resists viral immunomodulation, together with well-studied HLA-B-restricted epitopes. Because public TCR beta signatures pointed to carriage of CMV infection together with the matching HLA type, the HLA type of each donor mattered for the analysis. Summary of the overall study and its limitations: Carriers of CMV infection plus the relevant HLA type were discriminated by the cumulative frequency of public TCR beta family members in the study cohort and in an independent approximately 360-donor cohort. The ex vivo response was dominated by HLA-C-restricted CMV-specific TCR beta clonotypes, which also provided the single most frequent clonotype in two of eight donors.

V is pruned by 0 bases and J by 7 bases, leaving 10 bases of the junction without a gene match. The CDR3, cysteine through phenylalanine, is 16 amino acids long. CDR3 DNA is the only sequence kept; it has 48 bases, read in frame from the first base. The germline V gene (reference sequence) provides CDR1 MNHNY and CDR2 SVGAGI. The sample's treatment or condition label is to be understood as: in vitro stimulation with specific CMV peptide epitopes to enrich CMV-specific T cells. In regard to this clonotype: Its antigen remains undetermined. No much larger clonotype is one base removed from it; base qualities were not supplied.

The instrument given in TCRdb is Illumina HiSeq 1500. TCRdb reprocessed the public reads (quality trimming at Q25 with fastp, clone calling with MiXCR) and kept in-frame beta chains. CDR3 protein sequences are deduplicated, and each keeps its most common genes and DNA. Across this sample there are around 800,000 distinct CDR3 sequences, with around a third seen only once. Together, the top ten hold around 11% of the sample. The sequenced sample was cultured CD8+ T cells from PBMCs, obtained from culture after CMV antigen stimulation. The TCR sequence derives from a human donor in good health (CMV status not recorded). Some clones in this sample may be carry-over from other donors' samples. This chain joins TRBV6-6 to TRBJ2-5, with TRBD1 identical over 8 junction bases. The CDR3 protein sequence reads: CASSYSYGTGYTTQYF. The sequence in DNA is TGTGCCAGCAGTTACTCCTACGGGACAGGATATACGACCCAGTACTTC.